The 22 T cell receptor beta chains presented below share a single source sample, sequenced in a study of STAT5B mutations in CD4+ large granular lymphocyte leukemia. The protocol was immunoSEQ multiplex PCR, while the TCRdb copy is restricted to in-frame clones and leaves out a portion. This sample has about 48,000 clones, with just over 70% found just once. Sequencing was performed on CD4+ T cells from blood buffy coats. The receptor source for this set is a human donor in good health.

V is TRBV19 and J is TRBJ2-4, with 7 bases identical to TRBD1. The CDR3 contains 16 residues. Unmatched junction bases numbered 14, after V lost 3 bases and J lost 9 bases. CDR1 is LNHDA and CDR2 is SQIVND in the germline V gene (reference sequence). CDR3: CASSIGIIGGYRIQYF. CDR3 bases: TGTGCCAGTAGTATCGGAATCATAGGGGGCTACCGCATTCAGTACTTC.

The V call is TRBV6-5, the J call TRBJ2-3; TRBD2 aligns across 10 bases. Looked up from germline, CDR1 is MNHEY and CDR2 is SVGAGI. This CDR3 is built from 16 residues. The V gene end was trimmed by 3 bases and the J gene end by 7 bases; junction bases not matched to a gene: 10. CDR3 loop: CASSYFEAGGRNTQYF. The CDR3 coding sequence is TGTGCCAGCAGTTATTTTGAAGCGGGGGGGCGAAATACGCAGTATTTT.

The V call is TRBV5-1, the J call TRBJ2-5; the D is unclear. Trimming removed 2 bases from V and 1 base from J, with 9 bases in between. Germline V CDR1 and CDR2: SGHRS, YFSETQ. This CDR3 comprises 14 residues. CDR3 sequence reads: CASSFLDPQETQYF. CDR3 bases: TGCGCCAGCAGCTTTTTGGACCCCCAAGAGACCCAGTACTTC. Together with reference TRBV5-1 and TRBJ2-5, the CDR3 gives the full variable domain: KAGVTQTPRYLIKTRGQQVTLSCSPISGHRSVSWYQQTPGQGLQFLFEYFSETQRNKGNFPGRFSGRQFSNSRSEMNVSTLELGDSALYLCASSFLDPQETQYFGPGTRLLVL.

The rearrangement links TRBV27 to TRBJ2-5; maybe TRBD1 (5 bases). CDR3 size: 15 residues. Germline loops: CDR1 MNHEY, CDR2 SMNVEV (reference sequence). Trimming took 3 bases from V and 2 from J, leaving 13 bases between them. This CDR3 reads CASSFAGFGQETQYF. The CDR3, as DNA: TGTGCCAGCAGTTTTGCAGGGTTCGGGCAAGAGACCCAGTACTTC.

The gene calls are TRBV18 and TRBJ2-2; TRBD2 might be the D (7 bases). Trimming cost V 3 bases and J 2 bases, with 16 bases left between them. Looked up from germline, CDR1 is KGHSH and CDR2 is LQKENI. The CDR3 has 17 amino acids. CDR3: CASSPSRGAFNTGELFF. CDR3 sequence (DNA): TGTGCCAGCTCACCGTCTCGGGGGGCCTTTAACACCGGGGAGCTGTTTTTT.

The chain carries TRBV5-1 and TRBJ2-3; D possibly matches TRBD1 or TRBD2 (5 bases each). The CDR3 is made up of 15 amino acids. Germline CDR1 is SGHRS and CDR2 is YFSETQ. V lost 1 base, J lost 2 bases, and 11 bases lay in between. In nucleotides, the CDR3 is TGCGCCAGCAGCTTGCAAGGGACCCACACAGATACGCAGTATTTT. Amino acids: CASSLQGTHTDTQYF.

The chain has TRBV4-1 and TRBJ1-4; possible D gene TRBD1, 5 bases. The germline V gene encodes CDR1 MGHRA and CDR2 YSYEKL. The CDR3 contains 15 residues. V was cut by 0 bases and J by 5 bases, with 10 bases left in between. The CDR3 spells CASSQDRGGNEKLFF. Written as DNA, the CDR3 is TGCGCCAGCAGCCAAGATCGGGGGGGGAATGAAAAACTGTTTTTT.

The chain recombines TRBV5-1 with TRBJ1-4; the D is unclear. This CDR3 comprises 14 residues. Trimming took off 3 bases at V and 0 bases at J, with 6 bases between the two ends. Germline V gives CDR1 SGHRS, CDR2 YFSETQ. As DNA, the CDR3 is TGCGCCAGCAGCTCGGGAGCAACTAATGAAAAACTGTTTTTT. Translation: CASSSGATNEKLFF.

This chain links TRBV18 with TRBJ1-5, with D tentatively TRBD1 (5 bases). The CDR3 totals 15 residues. The germline CDR1 and CDR2 sequences are KGHSH and LQKENI. V shed 3 bases and J shed 3 bases, with 12 bases lying between them. This chain's CDR3 is CASSPQVGDNQPQHF. DNA for the CDR3: TGTGCCAGCTCACCCCAGGTGGGGGACAATCAGCCCCAGCATTTT.

A note on this clone: One end of the junction does not line up with germline, which may come from a read error. V gene TRBV6-1 combines with J gene TRBJ1-6; 8 bases align to TRBD1. Germline assignment: CDR1 MNHNS and CDR2 SASEGT. There are 15 residues in the CDR3. CDR3 residues: CVSSENNRGNSPLHF. CDR3 DNA: TGTGTCAGCAGTGAGAACAACAGGGGGAATTCACCCCTCCACTTT.

This clone showed up just once. This chain connects TRBV21-1 to TRBJ1-5; no DNA check was done on the table's D call, TRBD1. TRBV21-1 is assigned pseudogene status. The CDR3 is 16 residues long. For the CDR3, the DNA is TGTGCCAGCAGCACCCACCCGGGACAGGGATTGAGGCCCCAGCATTTT. Translating it yields CASSTHPGQGLRPQHF.

V is TRBV19 and J is TRBJ1-6, with D unresolved. Looked up from germline, CDR1 is LNHDA and CDR2 is SQIVND (reference sequence). V shed 5 bases and J shed 9 bases, with 11 bases lying between them. The CDR3 sequence is 13 residues long. Here the CDR3 DNA reads TGTGCCAGTAGTGGGGAATTTAGTTCACCCCTCCACTTT. Protein: CASSGEFSSPLHF.

The chain employs TRBV7-2 and TRBJ1-5; D is uncertain. Trimming left V 1 base short and J 9 bases short, with 13 bases between. Germline V gene data show CDR1 as SGHTA and CDR2 as FQGNSA. The CDR3 is made up of 14 amino acids. CDR3: CASSLDKNPRPQHF. The CDR3 DNA reads as TGTGCCAGCAGCTTAGATAAGAATCCACGGCCCCAGCATTTT.

This chain joins TRBV30 and TRBJ2-7; D call uncertain. V was pared by 0 bases and J by 9 bases, with 15 bases between. The V gene's germline CDR1 is GTSNPN and CDR2 SVGIG (reference sequence). CDR3 length equals 13 residues. The CDR3 coding sequence is TGTGCCTGGAGTGTAACGACTCAGAGGTTGCAGTACTTC. Translation gives CAWSVTTQRLQYF.

V gene TRBV5-8 combines with J gene TRBJ2-2; weak D call: TRBD1 (6 bases). Trimming cost V 4 bases and J 1 base, with 14 bases left between them. Looked up from germline, CDR1 is SGHTS and CDR2 is YDEGEE. The CDR3 is 16 amino acids. CDR3 protein: CASSKGTNWNTGELFF. As DNA, the CDR3 is TGTGCCAGCAGCAAGGGGACAAACTGGAACACCGGGGAGCTGTTTTTT.

This clone turned up a few times. The chain is built from TRBV28 and TRBJ1-5; 7 bases align to TRBD1. Germline V lookup: CDR1 MDHEN, CDR2 SYDVKM. Losses at the gene ends were 4 bases for V and 5 bases for J; bases not matched to a gene: 11. This CDR3 has 16 amino acids. In DNA, the CDR3 is TGTGCCAGCAGTTCCCACTGGACAGGAGAAGATCAGCCCCAGCATTTT. Protein product: CASSSHWTGEDQPQHF.

This clone was counted between two and nine times. The chain recombines TRBV7-8 with TRBJ2-1, with D maybe TRBD1 (5 bases). V lost 1 base and J 6 bases, leaving 10 bases between the germline ends. The CDR3 sequence is 14 residues long. Germline values: CDR1 SGHVS, CDR2 FQNEAQ. Here the CDR3 DNA reads TGTGCCAGCAGCTTAGGACCTACAGGCAATGAGCAGTTCTTC. The encoded protein is CASSLGPTGNEQFF.

J is TRBJ1-6 and V is TRBV6-4; no firm D call. The V end lost 3 bases, the J end lost 6 bases, and 12 bases lay between the germline ends. This CDR3 comprises 15 residues. Germline V gene data show CDR1 as MRHNA and CDR2 as SNTAGT. CDR3 loop: CASSEMGHGNSPLHF. In DNA form, the CDR3 reads TGTGCCAGCAGTGAAATGGGTCATGGTAATTCACCCCTCCACTTT.

This clone was detected a few times. The chain links TRBV5-4 to TRBJ2-7; the D gene is possibly TRBD1 (5 bases). Deletions cut 0 bases from V and 8 bases from J, with 9 bases between. There are 12 residues in the CDR3. Germline-derived CDR1 and CDR2 are SGHNT and YYREEE (reference sequence). As DNA, the CDR3 is TGTGCCAGCAGCTTGGATGGGGCCAAGCAGTACGTC. Protein sequence: CASSLDGAKQYV.

This clone has more than one count but fewer than ten. The V gene is TRBV2, the J gene TRBJ2-7; D gene uncertain. V was cut by 5 bases and J by 7 bases, with 9 bases left in between. The CDR3 is 11 residues long. Germline V gives CDR1 SNHLY, CDR2 FYNNEI. CDR3 protein: CASSPLSEQYF. In nucleotides, the CDR3 is TGTGCCAGCAGTCCTCTCTCGGAGCAGTACTTC.

The chain links TRBV2 to TRBJ2-5; 14 bases align to TRBD2. The CDR3 loop spans 17 amino acids. Germline V gene sequence: CDR1 SNHLY, CDR2 FYNNEI. J gave up 4 bases and V 6 bases, and 10 bases lay outside the gene matches. In nucleotides, the CDR3 is TGTGCCAGCAGCGGGACTAGCGGGGGAGGCCCCCGAGAGACCCAGTACTTC. The encoded protein is CASSGTSGGGPRETQYF.

The chain has TRBV2 and TRBJ2-3; D is uncertain. CDR3 length: 14 amino acids. Trimming removed 8 bases from V and 0 bases from J, with 12 bases in between. CDR1 SNHLY and CDR2 FYNNEI come from the germline V gene. Written as DNA, the CDR3 is TGTGCCAGCTTTAGGTCTGCTAGCACAGATACGCAGTATTTT. It codes for CASFRSASTDTQYF.